This paragraph reports one T cell receptor (beta chain). Antigen specificity is unknown. This entry is derived from a study of OX40 agonist ivuxolimab in advanced cancers. Background on the study: Head and neck, renal cell, melanoma or hepatocellular carcinoma were the cancers that dose-escalation patients had. Averaging roughly 60 years in age, with a range of about 23 to 80, the cohort was 82.7% male.

Overall study findings and caveats: Some nonresponders likewise displayed low normalized T-cell clonal expansion. Blood T cells, both CD4+ and CD8+, expanded clonally by week 6 at 0.1 to 3.0 mg/kg.

The CDR3 has 15 amino acids. Germline CDR1 is MNHNS and CDR2 is SASEGT. V lost 7 bases and J 0 bases, leaving 12 bases between the germline ends. Measured with immunoSEQ multiplex PCR; TCRdb has only the in-frame clones, and not every one. The data hold under 100,000 clones, with approximately 87% observed a single time. The rearrangement links TRBV6-1 to TRBJ1-4; perhaps TRBD1 as D (6 bases). The sequences come from CD4+ or CD8+ T cells sorted from blood, collected in a trial of the OX40 agonist ivuxolimab. The receptor's source is an adult with an advanced solid tumor such as melanoma, head and neck, liver or kidney cancer. CDR3: CASTLQGTTNEKLFF. CDR3 bases: TGTGCCAGCACTCTACAGGGAACAACTAATGAAAAACTGTTTTTT.